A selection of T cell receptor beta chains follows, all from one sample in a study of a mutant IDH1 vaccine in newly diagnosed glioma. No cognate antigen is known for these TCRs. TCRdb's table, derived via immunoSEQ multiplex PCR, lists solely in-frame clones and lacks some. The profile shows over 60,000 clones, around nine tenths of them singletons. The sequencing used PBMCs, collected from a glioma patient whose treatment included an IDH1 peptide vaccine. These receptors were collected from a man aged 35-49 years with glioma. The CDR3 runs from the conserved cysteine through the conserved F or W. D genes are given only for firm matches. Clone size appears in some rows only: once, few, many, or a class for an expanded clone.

CDR3nt: TGTGCCAGCAGCCAAGTTGGGACAGGGCCCACCGGGGAGCTGTTTTTT
CDR3aa: CASSQVGTGPTGELFF
v_gene: TRBV4-2
d_gene: TRBD1
abundance: few
j_gene: TRBJ2-2

CDR3nt: TGTGCCAGCAGTGAATTGGGGGGCGCGGGCTATGGCTACACCTTC
CDR3aa: CASSELGGAGYGYTF
v_gene: TRBV25-1
d_gene: NA
abundance: NA
j_gene: TRBJ1-2

CDR3nt: TGTGCCAGCAGGGAGGACAGGGGTGGGACTGAAGCTTTCTTT
CDR3aa: CASREDRGGTEAFF
v_gene: TRBV2
d_gene: TRBD1
abundance: NA
j_gene: TRBJ1-1

CDR3nt: TGTGCCAGCAGCAAACCCAGGGGAAGGACCTCTGGGGCCAACGTCCTGACTTTC
CDR3aa: CASSKPRGRTSGANVLTF
v_gene: TRBV28
d_gene: NA
abundance: NA
j_gene: TRBJ2-6

CDR3nt: TGTGCCAGCAGCGGCTGGGGTGATAACGGGGAGCTGTTTTTT
CDR3aa: CASSGWGDNGELFF
v_gene: TRBV7-6
d_gene: NA
abundance: NA
j_gene: TRBJ2-2

CDR3nt: TGTGCCAGTAGTATGGACAGGGTGGGCAATGAGCAGTTCTTC
CDR3aa: CASSMDRVGNEQFF
v_gene: TRBV19
d_gene: TRBD1
abundance: NA
j_gene: TRBJ2-1

CDR3nt: TGTGCCAGCAGCGTGGGAGCGATCGGTTTGTCTTTCTTT
CDR3aa: CASSVGAIGLSFF
v_gene: TRBV6-5
d_gene: NA
abundance: NA
j_gene: TRBJ1-1

CDR3nt: TGTGCCAGCAGCTGGGGGCTCGGCACTGAAGCTTTCTTT
CDR3aa: CASSWGLGTEAFF
v_gene: TRBV7-9
d_gene: NA
abundance: NA
j_gene: TRBJ1-1

CDR3nt: TGTGCCAGCAGCTTAGGGGTTTTGGGCCAATCCTCCGGCTATGGCTACACCTTC
CDR3aa: CASSLGVLGQSSGYGYTF
v_gene: TRBV7-8
d_gene: NA
abundance: NA
j_gene: TRBJ1-2

CDR3nt: TGTGCCAGCAGCCCGAACTATGGCTACACCTTC
CDR3aa: CASSPNYGYTF
v_gene: TRBV2
d_gene: NA
abundance: few
j_gene: TRBJ1-2

CDR3nt: TGTGCCAGCAGTGAAGCTCAAGGGAGAAATCAGCCCCAGCATTTT
CDR3aa: CASSEAQGRNQPQHF
v_gene: TRBV6-1
d_gene: NA
abundance: NA
j_gene: TRBJ1-5

CDR3nt: TGCGCCAGCAGCACCTTCGGGCAGGGTAACTACGAGCAGTACTTC
CDR3aa: CASSTFGQGNYEQYF
v_gene: TRBV5-1
d_gene: NA
abundance: NA
j_gene: TRBJ2-7

CDR3nt: TGTGCCAGCAGTGTCTTCGCGGCCTATGGGGCCAACGTCCTGACTTTC
CDR3aa: CASSVFAAYGANVLTF
v_gene: TRBV27
d_gene: NA
abundance: NA
j_gene: TRBJ2-6

CDR3nt: TGTGCCAGCAGCTTAGATGAGGGCCGCGGCTCACCCCTCCACTTT
CDR3aa: CASSLDEGRGSPLHF
v_gene: TRBV7-8
d_gene: NA
abundance: NA
j_gene: TRBJ1-6

CDR3nt: TGCGCCAGCAGCTTGAATCAGGGGGCATACACTGAAGCTTTCTTT
CDR3aa: CASSLNQGAYTEAFF
v_gene: TRBV5-1
d_gene: TRBD1
abundance: NA
j_gene: TRBJ1-1

CDR3nt: TGTGCCAGCAGTGACTCGGGGGGGGGCATCAATGAGCAGTTCTTC
CDR3aa: CASSDSGGGINEQFF
v_gene: TRBV6-4
d_gene: NA
abundance: NA
j_gene: TRBJ2-1

CDR3nt: TGTGCCAGCAGCTTGTTCCAGGGAATAGCCGATACGCAGTATTTT
CDR3aa: CASSLFQGIADTQYF
v_gene: TRBV5-8
d_gene: NA
abundance: NA
j_gene: TRBJ2-3

CDR3nt: TGTGCCAGCAGCCCGGACAGGGTCTATGGCTACACCTTC
CDR3aa: CASSPDRVYGYTF
v_gene: TRBV7-9
d_gene: TRBD1
abundance: NA
j_gene: TRBJ1-2

CDR3nt: TGTGCCAGCAGCCAAGAGGTAGGGAACACCGGGGAGCTGTTTTTT
CDR3aa: CASSQEVGNTGELFF
v_gene: TRBV4-2
d_gene: NA
abundance: once
j_gene: TRBJ2-2

CDR3nt: TGTGCCAGTAGGGGGAGGACTAGCGGGAACTATGAGCAGTTCTTC
CDR3aa: CASRGRTSGNYEQFF
v_gene: TRBV19
d_gene: TRBD2
abundance: NA
j_gene: TRBJ2-1

CDR3nt: TGTGCCAGCAGTTACAGTGGCGGCAGTCACTATGGCTACACCTTC
CDR3aa: CASSYSGGSHYGYTF
v_gene: TRBV6-5
d_gene: NA
abundance: NA
j_gene: TRBJ1-2

CDR3nt: TGTGCCAGCAGTCCGACAGGGGGCGCTGGGTATGGCTACACCTTC
CDR3aa: CASSPTGGAGYGYTF
v_gene: TRBV27
d_gene: TRBD1
abundance: NA
j_gene: TRBJ1-2

CDR3nt: TGCGCCAGCAGGAGGGACAGACAAGAGACCCAGTACTTC
CDR3aa: CASRRDRQETQYF
v_gene: TRBV10-1
d_gene: TRBD1
abundance: NA
j_gene: TRBJ2-5

CDR3nt: TGCGCCAGCTCTCCGGGACGGGTGAACACTGAAGCTTTCTTT
CDR3aa: CASSPGRVNTEAFF
v_gene: TRBV10-2
d_gene: NA
abundance: NA
j_gene: TRBJ1-1

CDR3nt: TGTGCCAGCAGCTTGGGCACAGGGGGCGAAGAGACCCAGTACTTC
CDR3aa: CASSLGTGGEETQYF
v_gene: TRBV5-8
d_gene: TRBD1
abundance: NA
j_gene: TRBJ2-5

CDR3nt: TGTGCCTGGAGTGTACTAATGGAGGCCTCGGTAACCTATGGCTACACCTTC
CDR3aa: CAWSVLMEASVTYGYTF
v_gene: TRBV30
d_gene: NA
abundance: NA
j_gene: TRBJ1-2

CDR3nt: TGTGCCAGTAGTATTGCTAGCGGGGGTCAAGAGACCCAGTACTTC
CDR3aa: CASSIASGGQETQYF
v_gene: TRBV19
d_gene: TRBD2
abundance: NA
j_gene: TRBJ2-5

CDR3nt: TGTGCCAGCAGCTTAGGCCCGGGATGCGAGCAGTACTTC
CDR3aa: CASSLGPGCEQYF
v_gene: TRBV11-2
d_gene: NA
abundance: NA
j_gene: TRBJ2-7

CDR3nt: TGTGCCAGCAGCGCCGGACAGACAGGCAATCAGCCCCAGCATTTT
CDR3aa: CASSAGQTGNQPQHF
v_gene: TRBV7-9
d_gene: NA
abundance: NA
j_gene: TRBJ1-5

CDR3nt: TGTGCCAGCAGTCCGAATAGCGGAATTCCCGGGGAGCTGTTTTTT
CDR3aa: CASSPNSGIPGELFF
v_gene: TRBV27
d_gene: NA
abundance: NA
j_gene: TRBJ2-2

CDR3nt: TGTGCCAGCAGTTTATTAGCGATTAGCTCCTACAATGAGCAGTTCTTC
CDR3aa: CASSLLAISSYNEQFF
v_gene: TRBV27
d_gene: NA
abundance: NA
j_gene: TRBJ2-1

CDR3nt: TGTGCCAGCAGGAGGGACAGCTTAAACTATGGCTACACCTTC
CDR3aa: CASRRDSLNYGYTF
v_gene: TRBV6-4
d_gene: TRBD1
abundance: once
j_gene: TRBJ1-2

CDR3nt: TGTGCCAGCAGCTTGGGACTAGCTACCTACGAGCAGTACTTC
CDR3aa: CASSLGLATYEQYF
v_gene: TRBV5-4
d_gene: TRBD2
abundance: NA
j_gene: TRBJ2-7

CDR3nt: TGTGCCAGCAGTTCCAGCTCCTACAATGAGCAGTTCTTC
CDR3aa: CASSSSSYNEQFF
v_gene: TRBV27
d_gene: NA
abundance: NA
j_gene: TRBJ2-1

CDR3nt: TGTGCCTGGACTGGGGACATGAACACTGAAGCTTTCTTT
CDR3aa: CAWTGDMNTEAFF
v_gene: TRBV30
d_gene: NA
abundance: NA
j_gene: TRBJ1-1

CDR3nt: TGTGCCAGCAGCCCTCGCCTTGGCTCTAACTATGGCTACACCTTC
CDR3aa: CASSPRLGSNYGYTF
v_gene: TRBV4-2
d_gene: NA
abundance: NA
j_gene: TRBJ1-2

CDR3nt: TGCGCCAGCAGCCAAGAACTCGGCACCTCCTACGAGCAGTACTTC
CDR3aa: CASSQELGTSYEQYF
v_gene: TRBV4-3
d_gene: NA
abundance: once
j_gene: TRBJ2-7

CDR3nt: TGTGCCAGCAGTTTAACGGGACAGGGGACCAAAAACATTCAGTACTTC
CDR3aa: CASSLTGQGTKNIQYF
v_gene: TRBV28
d_gene: TRBD1
abundance: NA
j_gene: TRBJ2-4

CDR3nt: TGTGCCAGCAGCTTGCCCCATCTCCAGGGGGCCGCTGAAGCTTTCTTT
CDR3aa: CASSLPHLQGAAEAFF
v_gene: TRBV5-4
d_gene: TRBD1
abundance: NA
j_gene: TRBJ1-1

CDR3nt: TGTGCCAGCCTGACGGGACAGGGGGTTGTTCAGCCCCAGCATTTT
CDR3aa: CASLTGQGVVQPQHF
v_gene: TRBV28
d_gene: TRBD1
abundance: once
j_gene: TRBJ1-5

CDR3nt: TGCGCCAGCAGCCCCGGGACAGGGAGCTTGGTTGGTGGCTACACCTTC
CDR3aa: CASSPGTGSLVGGYTF
v_gene: TRBV5-1
d_gene: TRBD1
abundance: NA
j_gene: TRBJ1-2

CDR3nt: TGTGCCAGCAGCGGGCCGGGACAGAAGTCACCCCTCCACTTT
CDR3aa: CASSGPGQKSPLHF
v_gene: TRBV6-1
d_gene: TRBD1
abundance: NA
j_gene: TRBJ1-6

CDR3nt: TGTGCCAGTAGTATCCAGGGGGGTTCCTACGAGCAGTACTTC
CDR3aa: CASSIQGGSYEQYF
v_gene: TRBV19
d_gene: NA
abundance: NA
j_gene: TRBJ2-7

CDR3nt: TGCGCCAGCAGCCAAGAAGGAGGTGTCAAACAGTACTTC
CDR3aa: CASSQEGGVKQYF
v_gene: TRBV4-1
d_gene: NA
abundance: NA
j_gene: TRBJ2-7

CDR3nt: TGTGCCAGCAGCTTAAGTCTACGGACGAACACTGAAGCTTTCTTT
CDR3aa: CASSLSLRTNTEAFF
v_gene: TRBV7-2
d_gene: NA
abundance: NA
j_gene: TRBJ1-1

CDR3nt: TGTGCCAGCAGCTTGGGACCCTTTGCCTACAATGAGCAGTTCTTC
CDR3aa: CASSLGPFAYNEQFF
v_gene: TRBV5-6
d_gene: NA
abundance: NA
j_gene: TRBJ2-1

CDR3nt: TGTGCCAGCAAGGAAGGAGGCCAGGGGATATACGAGCAGTACTTC
CDR3aa: CASKEGGQGIYEQYF
v_gene: TRBV2
d_gene: NA
abundance: NA
j_gene: TRBJ2-7

CDR3nt: TGTGCCAGCAGCTTGGATGCGGGGGGGAACACTGAAGCTTTCTTT
CDR3aa: CASSLDAGGNTEAFF
v_gene: TRBV5-8
d_gene: NA
abundance: NA
j_gene: TRBJ1-1

CDR3nt: TGTGCCAGCAGTCCTAATACCCCGAACAGGGGCGATGAGCAGTTCTTC
CDR3aa: CASSPNTPNRGDEQFF
v_gene: TRBV27
d_gene: TRBD1
abundance: NA
j_gene: TRBJ2-1

CDR3nt: TGCGCCAGCAGCCAAGATCTTGGGGGTTACCAAGAGACCCAGTACTTC
CDR3aa: CASSQDLGGYQETQYF
v_gene: TRBV4-1
d_gene: NA
abundance: NA
j_gene: TRBJ2-5

CDR3nt: TGTGCCAGCAGTCAACTAGCGGGATACGAGCAGTACTTC
CDR3aa: CASSQLAGYEQYF
v_gene: TRBV6-6
d_gene: TRBD2
abundance: NA
j_gene: TRBJ2-7

CDR3nt: TGTGCCAGCAGGCTCTCCATGAACACTGAAGCTTTCTTT
CDR3aa: CASRLSMNTEAFF
v_gene: TRBV2
d_gene: NA
abundance: medium-sized
j_gene: TRBJ1-1

CDR3nt: TGTGCCACCAGCAGCCAGAGGAGTTTTCGCAATCAGCCCCAGCATTTT
CDR3aa: CATSSQRSFRNQPQHF
v_gene: TRBV15
d_gene: NA
abundance: NA
j_gene: TRBJ1-5

CDR3nt: TGTGCCAGCAGGGGTTCCGGGAGGGGAGGCACCGGGGAGCTGTTTTTT
CDR3aa: CASRGSGRGGTGELFF
v_gene: TRBV25-1
d_gene: TRBD2
abundance: NA
j_gene: TRBJ2-2

CDR3nt: TGTGCCATCAGTGAGTCTGACAGGTCGTTTAGCACAGATACGCAGTATTTT
CDR3aa: CAISESDRSFSTDTQYF
v_gene: TRBV10-3
d_gene: NA
abundance: NA
j_gene: TRBJ2-3

CDR3nt: TGCGCCAGCAGCAATAGCGGGGGAGGGAATGAGCAGTTCTTC
CDR3aa: CASSNSGGGNEQFF
v_gene: TRBV5-1
d_gene: TRBD2
abundance: NA
j_gene: TRBJ2-1

CDR3nt: TGTGCCAGCAGAGTTACTAGCGGGATCCCGATCTCCTACAATGAGCAGTTCTTC
CDR3aa: CASRVTSGIPISYNEQFF
v_gene: TRBV27
d_gene: TRBD2
abundance: NA
j_gene: TRBJ2-1

CDR3nt: TGCGCCAGCAGCGCCGGGACACAGGATACGCAGTATTTT
CDR3aa: CASSAGTQDTQYF
v_gene: TRBV5-1
d_gene: NA
abundance: NA
j_gene: TRBJ2-3

CDR3nt: TGTGCCAGCACCCGTGCCTGGGGTTCAACCGGGGAGCTGTTTTTT
CDR3aa: CASTRAWGSTGELFF
v_gene: TRBV7-2
d_gene: NA
abundance: NA
j_gene: TRBJ2-2

CDR3nt: TGCGCCAGCAGCCCTCGGGACATGAGAGAAAAACTGTTTTTT
CDR3aa: CASSPRDMREKLFF
v_gene: TRBV5-1
d_gene: NA
abundance: NA
j_gene: TRBJ1-4